Given below is one TCR beta chain in context. At one of its ends the junction is not consistent with the germline gene, which may arise from a read error. The primer mix had 60 Vbeta and 13 Jbeta primers. Original processing notes: In a later analysis, about 11 million of some 80 million unique beta chains occurred in at least two donors. Libraries were prepared by immunoSEQ multiplex PCR; TCRdb keeps only in-frame clonotypes and omits some of them. D and trimming were read from the DNA, whereas the V and J calls and clone size are those reported in that table. The repertoire consists of 200,000 to 250,000 clones, with approximately 82% occurring once and the leading ten covering approximately 0.63%. The CDR3 runs 13 residues. CDR1 is LNHNV, CDR2 YYDKDF, per germline (reference sequence). The data were taken from a study of cytomegalovirus exposure and HLA in healthy donors.

The chain uses TRBV15 and TRBJ1-5; D perhaps matches TRBD1 (5 bases). The receptor comes from a man between 18 and 29 years old in good health and CMV-seronegative. The specimen was PBMCs. CDR3 residues: CVTSGRVEQPQHF. CDR3 sequence (DNA): TGTGTCACCAGCGGCAGGGTGGAACAGCCCCAGCATTTT.